These 22 T cell receptor beta chains originate from one sample sequenced in a study of T cell responses to AZD1222 COVID-19 vaccine. Sequenced by immunoSEQ multiplex PCR; TCRdb stores in-frame clones only, minus some. Of 90,000 to 95,000 clones listed, roughly 88% are singletons. The source material was peripheral blood, sampled on day 0 of AZD1222 vaccination. All receptors derive from an adult in good health.

The J gene is TRBJ1-1, the V gene TRBV12-3 or TRBV12-4; D might be TRBD1 (5 bases). This CDR3 is built from 13 residues. The germline V and J ends were trimmed by 6 bases and 1 base, with 9 bases remaining between them. CDR3 nucleotide sequence: TGTGCCAGCAGCGCGACAGCGAACACTGAAGCTTTCTTT. Protein: CASSATANTEAFF.

The genes are TRBV19 and TRBJ1-6, with 7 positions matching TRBD1. V trimming: 9 bases; J trimming: 7 bases; junction bases outside the gene matches: 9. Germline CDR1 and CDR2: LNHDA and SQIVND (reference sequence). The CDR3 is made up of 14 amino acids. The CDR3 reads CASSQGQWNSPLHF. CDR3 sequence (DNA): TGTGCCAGCTCACAGGGGCAGTGGAATTCACCCCTCCACTTT. The variable domain in full, completed from reference TRBV19 and TRBJ1-6, reads DGGITQSPKYLFRKEGQNVTLSCEQNLNHDAMYWYRQDPGQGLRLIYYSQIVNDFQKGDIAEGYSVSREKKESFPLTVTSAQKNPTAFYLCASSQGQWNSPLHFGNGTRLTVT.

The rearrangement links TRBV7-3 to TRBJ1-1, with 11 bases lining up with TRBD1. Germline lookup yields CDR1 SGHTA and CDR2 FQGTGA. J lost 5 bases, V lost 5 bases, and 4 bases had no gene match. The CDR3 contains 14 residues. Here the CDR3 DNA reads TGTGCCAGCAGCCCCGGGACAGGGGGGACTGAAGCTTTCTTT. It specifies CASSPGTGGTEAFF.

This clone has only one observation. J is TRBJ1-1 and V is TRBV4-2; TRBD1 aligns across 7 bases. The germline V gene has CDR1 LGHNA and CDR2 YNFKEQ. Unmatched junction bases numbered 3, after V lost 1 base and J lost 4 bases. This CDR3 has 14 residues. CDR3 in amino acids: CASSQGQGGTEAFF. CDR3 bases: TGTGCCAGCAGCCAAGGCCAGGGGGGCACTGAAGCTTTCTTT.

The chain employs TRBV3-1 (or the pseudogene TRBV3-2) and TRBJ1-6, with D hard to call. The CDR3 loop spans 15 amino acids. V was pared by 3 bases and J by 10 bases, with 16 bases between. Germline V gives CDR1 LGHDT, CDR2 YNNKEL (reference sequence). The CDR3 sequence: CASSQGKRVRSPLHF. Here the CDR3 DNA reads TGTGCCAGCAGCCAGGGAAAGAGGGTTAGATCACCCCTCCACTTT.

This chain links TRBV19 with TRBJ2-2; TRBD2 matches at 9 bases. The trim removed 3 bases at V and 5 bases at J, leaving 10 bases unmatched. Germline V gene sequence: CDR1 LNHDA, CDR2 SQIVND (reference sequence). There are 17 residues in the CDR3. CDR3 amino acids: CASSIRRWLAGTGELFF. As DNA, the CDR3 is TGTGCCAGTAGTATCCGTCGGTGGCTAGCGGGAACCGGGGAGCTGTTTTTT.

This chain connects TRBV10-2 to TRBJ1-6; D gene unclear. Per germline, CDR1 WSHSY and CDR2 SAAADI. The CDR3 contains 13 residues. Trimming stripped 3 bases from V and 9 bases from J, with 9 bases between. CDR3 nucleotides: TGCGCCAGCAGTGATGATGGGTCTTCACCCCTCCACTTT. Protein: CASSDDGSSPLHF.

The chain uses TRBV4-1 and TRBJ1-6, with D unresolved. This CDR3 comprises 15 residues. Trimming shortened V by 1 base and J by 7 bases, and 11 bases separated the two germline ends. The germline V gene encodes CDR1 MGHRA and CDR2 YSYEKL. The CDR3 sequence is CASSQVQAQNSPLHF. The DNA of the CDR3 is TGCGCCAGCAGCCAAGTCCAGGCACAAAATTCACCCCTCCACTTT.

This clone appeared once. The chain has TRBV7-3 and TRBJ2-2, with D hard to call. The CDR3 has 14 amino acids. The ends were cut back, 5 bases at V and 2 bases at J, with 9 bases in the middle. Per germline, CDR1 SGHTA and CDR2 FQGTGA. The CDR3 sequence is CASSRTVNTGELFF. CDR3 nucleotides: TGTGCCAGCAGCCGGACGGTAAACACCGGGGAGCTGTTTTTT.

V and J are TRBV11-2 and TRBJ1-1; the D is unclear. V lost 5 bases and J 1 base, leaving 11 bases between the germline ends. The CDR3 is 14 residues long. Germline V gene sequence: CDR1 SGHAT, CDR2 FQNNGV. CDR3 coding DNA: TGTGCCAGCAGCCTAGTTCTGACGAACACTGAAGCTTTCTTT. Its translation: CASSLVLTNTEAFF. The full variable domain, its missing parts supplied by reference TRBV11-2 and TRBJ1-1, is EAGVAQSPRYKIIEKRQSVAFWCNPISGHATLYWYQQILGQGPKLLIQFQNNGVVDDSQLPKDRFSAERLKGVDSTLKIQPAKLEDSAVYLCASSLVLTNTEAFFGQGTRLTVV.

The rearrangement uses TRBV14 and TRBJ1-1, with D unclear. The germline CDR1 and CDR2 sequences are SGHDN and FVKESK. V was trimmed by 4 bases and J by 0 bases, leaving 6 bases between them. This CDR3 comprises 13 residues. This chain's CDR3 is CASSPDLNTEAFF. The CDR3 coding sequence is TGTGCCAGCAGCCCCGACTTGAACACTGAAGCTTTCTTT.

In the case of this clone: Other DNA sequences in the sample encode the same CDR3. This chain uses TRBV9 with TRBJ2-1; possible D gene TRBD1, 6 bases. This CDR3 contains 15 residues. Germline V gene sequence: CDR1 SGDLS, CDR2 YYNGEE. V was shortened by 0 bases and J by 2 bases, with 9 bases between the two germline ends. The CDR3 reads CASSVGAGAYNEQFF. In DNA, the CDR3 is TGTGCCAGCAGCGTAGGGGCAGGGGCCTACAATGAGCAGTTCTTC.

The V gene is TRBV15, the J gene TRBJ2-2, with D possibly TRBD1 on 6 matching bases. Germline values: CDR1 LNHNV, CDR2 YYDKDF (reference sequence). Deletions cut 3 bases from V and 3 bases from J, with 14 bases between. The CDR3 sequence is 16 residues long. CDR3 coding DNA: TGTGCCACCAGCAGGGGGGCTCTGGTCGACACCGGGGAGCTGTTTTTT. Protein sequence: CATSRGALVDTGELFF.

V and J are TRBV6-5 and TRBJ1-1; D may be TRBD1 (6 bases). This CDR3 has 12 amino acids. CDR1 MNHEY and CDR2 SVGAGI come from the germline V gene. The germline V and J ends were trimmed by 8 bases and 6 bases, with 13 bases remaining between them. In nucleotides, the CDR3 is TGTGCCAGCCCGGGACACACATCTGAAGCTTTCTTT. This codes for CASPGHTSEAFF.

The genes are TRBV10-3 and TRBJ2-2; 7 nucleotides align to TRBD2. The V gene's germline CDR1 is ENHRY and CDR2 SYGVKD. Trimming at V came to 2 bases and at J to 7 bases, leaving 7 bases not matched to a gene. The CDR3 spans 15 residues. This CDR3 is CAISEGRGRYGELFF. The CDR3 region has the DNA TGTGCCATCAGTGAGGGGAGGGGACGATACGGGGAGCTGTTTTTT.

The gene calls are TRBV7-2 and TRBJ2-1; 7 positions agree with TRBD1. The CDR3 contains 14 residues. Germline V gene lookup returns CDR1 SGHTA and CDR2 FQGNSA. J lost 5 bases, V lost 8 bases, and 9 bases had no gene match. DNA for the CDR3: TGTGCCAGCTCCCCTGACAGGGTCAACAATGAGCAGTTCTTC. Encoded protein: CASSPDRVNNEQFF. The full variable domain, with the rest looked up from reference TRBV7-2 and TRBJ2-1, is GAGVSQSPSNKVTEKGKDVELRCDPISGHTALYWYRQSLGQGLEFLIYFQGNSAPDKSGLPSDRFSAERTGGSVSTLTIQRTQQEDSAVYLCASSPDRVNNEQFFGPGTRLTVL.

The rearrangement joins TRBV6-5 to TRBJ1-2; D may be TRBD1 (6 bases). Germline CDR1 is MNHEY and CDR2 is SVGAGI. The V end lost 7 bases, the J end lost 7 bases, and 19 bases lay between the germline ends. CDR3 size: 14 residues. DNA for the CDR3: TGTGCCAGCAATACTCTTGGGGGGCGCGGTGGCTACACCTTC. Translating it yields CASNTLGGRGGYTF.

The rearrangement uses TRBV10-3 and TRBJ1-1; D remains ambiguous. Trimming removed 4 bases at V and 3 bases at J, with 12 bases between. CDR1 and CDR2 from the germline V gene are ENHRY and SYGVKD. There are 14 residues in the CDR3. The CDR3 DNA reads as TGTGCCATCAGTGGAGGAGAGCGATACACTGAAGCTTTCTTT. It is translated as CAISGGERYTEAFF.

The chain is built from TRBV15 and TRBJ1-5; 11 bases line up with TRBD1. The CDR3 spans 15 residues. The germline V gene has CDR1 LNHNV and CDR2 YYDKDF (reference sequence). V lost 3 bases and J lost 7; bases outside the gene matches: 5. CDR3 nucleotides: TGTGCCACCAGCAGTATGGACAGGGGGCAACAGCCCCAGCATTTT. Protein: CATSSMDRGQQPQHF.

This clone was picked up one time. V gene TRBV7-2 combines with J gene TRBJ2-5, with D hard to call. The germline V gene has CDR1 SGHTA and CDR2 FQGNSA. The CDR3 is 14 amino acids. The V gene lost 2 bases and the J gene lost 5 bases, with 12 bases spanning the gap. The CDR3 coding sequence is TGTGCCAGCAGCTTATTGAGGCAGTCGGAGACCCAGTACTTC. Its translation: CASSLLRQSETQYF.

The chain's CDR3 is CASRGTGSYEQYF. The CDR3 DNA follows: TGCGCCAGCAGGGGGACAGGATCCTACGAGCAGTACTTC. The chain couples TRBV5-1 to TRBJ2-7; TRBD1 aligns across 8 bases. With 5 bases clipped from V and 1 base from J, the junction kept 2 bases outside the gene matches. CDR1 is SGHRS, CDR2 YFSETQ, per germline. The CDR3 has 13 amino acids.

This rearrangement joins TRBV7-2 to TRBJ2-6; D perhaps matches TRBD2 (6 bases). The germline V gene has CDR1 SGHTA and CDR2 FQGNSA. This CDR3 contains 13 residues. Trimming left V 9 bases short and J 5 bases short, with 11 bases between. Written as DNA, the CDR3 is TGTGCCAGACCGGGAGATCGGGCCAACGTCCTGACTTTC. This translates into CARPGDRANVLTF.